The next 14 T cell receptor beta chains were all read from a single sample in a study of cytotoxic CD8 clonotypes in ibrutinib-treated CLL. Data came from immunoSEQ multiplex PCR; TCRdb stores just in-frame clones and leaves some out. Of 70,000 to 85,000 clones in the sample, 80% are singletons; the top ten hold around 7.6%. This specimen consisted of PBMCs, obtained at disease progression, from a patient treated with ibrutinib. These receptors all stem from a human donor with chronic lymphocytic leukemia.

The chain joins TRBV5-1 to TRBJ1-3, with 8 bases that match TRBD1. The germline gives CDR1 SGHRS, CDR2 YFSETQ. CDR3 size: 15 residues. J was trimmed by 0 bases and V by 2 bases; bases with no gene match: 1. Here the CDR3 reads CASSFGQGSGNTIYF. In DNA, the CDR3 is TGCGCCAGCAGCTTCGGACAGGGCTCTGGAAACACCATATATTTT.

This rearrangement joins TRBV15 to TRBJ2-2; 11 bases fit TRBD1. The trim removed 2 bases at V and 5 bases at J, leaving 4 bases unmatched. From germline, CDR1 is LNHNV and CDR2 YYDKDF (reference sequence). This CDR3 is 16 amino acids long. The CDR3 here is CATSRPDRGHTGELFF. CDR3 DNA sequence: TGTGCCACCAGCAGACCGGACAGGGGGCATACCGGGGAGCTGTTTTTT.

This chain uses TRBV6-4 with TRBJ2-3; 9 nucleotides line up with TRBD2. V lost 10 bases to trimming and J lost 4 bases; unmatched junction nucleotides: 12. Germline-derived CDR1 and CDR2 are MRHNA and SNTAGT. The CDR3 extends over 15 amino acids. The CDR3 DNA is TGTGCCACCCGGTTTGGCGGGGGGGACGCAGATACGCAGTATTTT. The encoded protein is CATRFGGGDADTQYF.

About this clone: One end of the junction varies from germline; a read error may be responsible. This rearrangement joins TRBV11-2 to TRBJ2-3; 8 bases are shared with TRBD2. This CDR3 spans 16 amino acids. Germline lookup yields CDR1 SGHAT and CDR2 FQNNGV. The CDR3 loop is CAGSLASGRGTDTQYF. The CDR3 DNA reads as TGTGCCGGCAGCTTAGCGAGCGGGAGAGGCACAGATACGCAGTATTTT.

The J gene is TRBJ1-2, the V gene TRBV29-1; D unclear. The CDR3 contains 12 residues. CDR1 is SQVTM, CDR2 ANQGSEA, per germline. The V gene lost 5 bases and the J gene lost 2 bases, with 9 bases spanning the gap. CDR3 region: CSVSVLNYGYTF. CDR3 DNA sequence: TGCAGCGTTTCAGTCCTAAACTATGGCTACACCTTC.

J is TRBJ2-5 and V is TRBV7-6, with TRBD2 matching over 9 bases. The germline CDR1 and CDR2 sequences are SGHVS and FNYEAQ. The CDR3 spans 13 residues. The V segment lost 3 bases and the J segment 6 bases; nucleotides outside the gene matches: 2. The CDR3 reads CASSFSGRKTQYF. The CDR3 nucleotides are TGTGCCAGCAGCTTTAGCGGGAGAAAGACCCAGTACTTC. Full variable domain (missing parts from reference TRBV7-6 and TRBJ2-5): GAGVSQSPRYKVTKRGQDVALRCDPISGHVSLYWYRQALGQGPEFLTYFNYEAQQDKSGLPNDRFSAERPEGSISTLTIQRTEQRDSAMYRCASSFSGRKTQYFGPGTRLLVL.

The chain uses TRBV10-2 and TRBJ2-7; TRBD1 might be the D (6 bases). The V end was cut by 9 bases, the J end by 4 bases, with 25 bases between. This CDR3 region has 16 residues. CDR1 and CDR2 from the germline V gene are WSHSY and SAAADI. In DNA form, the CDR3 reads TGCGCCAGTTCTGGGTTCCGGGACAAGGGTGGGTACGAGCAGTACTTC. This codes for CASSGFRDKGGYEQYF.

V is TRBV30 and J is TRBJ1-3; 11 bases line up with TRBD1. This CDR3 is 15 amino acids long. J was trimmed by 4 bases and V by 3 bases; bases with no gene match: 5. Germline V CDR1 and CDR2: GTSNPN, SVGIG (reference sequence). The CDR3 nucleotides are TGTGCCTGGAGGAGGGACAGGGGGTCGGGAAACACCATATATTTT. This translates into CAWRRDRGSGNTIYF.

J is TRBJ1-3 and V is TRBV4-1; D is uncertain. Trimming took 1 base from V and 0 from J, leaving 7 bases between them. CDR1 is MGHRA and CDR2 is YSYEKL in the germline V gene. The CDR3 spans 15 residues. CDR3 coding DNA: TGCGCCAGCAGCCAAGGGTGGAGCTCTGGAAACACCATATATTTT. This codes for CASSQGWSSGNTIYF.

The J gene is TRBJ1-3, the V gene TRBV28; a possible D gene is TRBD1 (6 bases). The ends were cut back, 5 bases at V and 4 bases at J, with 18 bases in the middle. Germline assignment: CDR1 MDHEN and CDR2 SYDVKM. The CDR3 contains 16 residues. In nucleotides, the CDR3 is TGTGCCAGCAGTGCGCCGGTCAGGGGTAGAGGAAACACCATATATTTT. Translated: CASSAPVRGRGNTIYF.

This chain connects TRBV9 to TRBJ1-1, with 10 bases matching TRBD1. The CDR3 has 15 amino acids. Germline assignment: CDR1 SGDLS and CDR2 YYNGEE. J gave up 3 bases and V 1 base, and 3 bases lay outside the gene matches. The CDR3 loop is CASSVFGTGDTEAFF. The CDR3 nucleotides are TGTGCCAGCAGCGTATTTGGGACAGGGGACACTGAAGCTTTCTTT.

This clone is deemed medium-sized. The V call is TRBV18, the J call TRBJ2-1; D gene unclear. The CDR3 is made up of 15 amino acids. Germline lookup yields CDR1 KGHSH and CDR2 LQKENI. The V end was cut by 0 bases, the J end by 4 bases, with 10 bases between. Here the CDR3 reads CASSPPALGYNEQFF. CDR3 DNA: TGTGCCAGCTCACCACCCGCGCTGGGTTACAATGAGCAGTTCTTC.

J is TRBJ1-5 and V is TRBV18; TRBD1 matches at 8 bases. CDR3 length: 13 residues. The V gene's germline CDR1 is KGHSH and CDR2 LQKENI. V lost 6 bases to trimming and J lost 7 bases; unmatched junction nucleotides: 5. Written as DNA, the CDR3 is TGTGCCAGCTCCCTGGGACAGGCCCAGCCCCAGCATTTT. It codes for CASSLGQAQPQHF.

The chain couples TRBV5-6 to TRBJ2-5, with TRBD2 identical over 12 bases. The germline CDR1 and CDR2 sequences are SGHDT and YYEEEE. J gave up 5 bases and V 1 base, and 9 bases lay outside the gene matches. The CDR3 consists of 17 residues. DNA for the CDR3: TGTGCCAGCAGCTTGAAACTAGCGGGGGGTGTATTTGAGACCCAGTACTTC. It translates to CASSLKLAGGVFETQYF.